The TCR beta chain under discussion was sequenced for a study of regulatory T cells in long-lasting Graves disease. The V and J ends lost 2 bases and 7 bases, in that order; junction bases with no gene match: 10. Germline V gives CDR1 SGHVS, CDR2 FQNEAQ. This CDR3 has 17 residues. Time point reported: newly diagnosed GD, antithyroid drugs for less than 3 months. PBMC-extracted RNA yielded the TCR library. Patients met American Thyroid Association criteria for Graves' disease. This clonotype was detected ten times or more. Construction of TCR beta libraries relied on iRepertoire HTBI primers and on Arm-PCR targeting CDR3 regions. A single record per CDR3 protein comes from TCRdb applying MiXCR to the multiplex PCR reads. The data show 350,000 to 450,000 distinct CDR3 sequences, 15% seen once. Separately, the same data were catalogued under a study of T cells in Graves' hyperthyroidism and ophthalmopathy.

The receptor's source is a woman between 40 and 55 years old with Graves disease. The specimen was peripheral blood mononuclear cells (PBMCs), collected at new diagnosis, from a patient treated with antithyroid drugs. This chain uses TRBV7-8 with TRBJ1-6; 8 bases fit TRBD1. The CDR3 reads CASSLFYRDRQNSPLHF. Here the CDR3 DNA reads TGTGCCAGCAGCTTATTTTATCGGGACAGGCAGAATTCACCCCTCCACTTT.